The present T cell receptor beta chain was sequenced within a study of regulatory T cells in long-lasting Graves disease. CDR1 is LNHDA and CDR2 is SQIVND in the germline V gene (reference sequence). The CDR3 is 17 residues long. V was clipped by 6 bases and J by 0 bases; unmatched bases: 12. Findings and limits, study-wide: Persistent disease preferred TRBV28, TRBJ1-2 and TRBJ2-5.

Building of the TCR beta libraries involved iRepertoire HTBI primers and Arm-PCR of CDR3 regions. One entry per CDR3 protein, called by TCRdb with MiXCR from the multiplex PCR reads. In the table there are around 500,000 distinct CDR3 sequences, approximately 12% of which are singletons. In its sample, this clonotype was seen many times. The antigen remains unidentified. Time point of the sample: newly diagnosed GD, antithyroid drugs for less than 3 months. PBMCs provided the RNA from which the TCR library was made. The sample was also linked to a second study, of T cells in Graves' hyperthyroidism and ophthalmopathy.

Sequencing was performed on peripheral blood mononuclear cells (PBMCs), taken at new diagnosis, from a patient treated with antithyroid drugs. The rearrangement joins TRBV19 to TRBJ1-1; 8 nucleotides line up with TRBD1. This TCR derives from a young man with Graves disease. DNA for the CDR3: TGTGCCAGTAGCCAGGGGGGCAGGGGGCCCATGAACACTGAAGCTTTCTTT. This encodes CASSQGGRGPMNTEAFF. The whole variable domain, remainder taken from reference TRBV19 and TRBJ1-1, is DGGITQSPKYLFRKEGQNVTLSCEQNLNHDAMYWYRQDPGQGLRLIYYSQIVNDFQKGDIAEGYSVSREKKESFPLTVTSAQKNPTAFYLCASSQGGRGPMNTEAFFGQGTRLTVV.